The rows below give T cell receptor beta chains drawn from one sample of a study of early T cells in non-severe SARS-CoV-2 infection. One entry per CDR3 protein results from TCRdb running MiXCR on the 5' RACE reads. The table shows about 110,000 distinct CDR3 sequences, with 11% occurring only once. The source material was whole blood. These receptors came from an adult who was a healthcare worker with PCR-confirmed SARS-CoV-2 infection or an uninfected control (not recorded which). The CDR3 runs from the conserved cysteine through the conserved F or W. A D gene is named only where the DNA matches it firmly. For some rows the clone size is stated as once, few or many, or as a class when expanded; others skip it.

size: many; J: TRBJ2-5; D: NA; V: TRBV7-9; CDR3: CASSLSVSWTGSETQYF; DNA: TGTGCCAGCAGCTTATCGGTTAGCTGGACTGGGAGCGAGACCCAGTACTTC
size: few; J: TRBJ1-6; D: NA; V: TRBV28; CDR3: CASSLPGDRTPLHF; DNA: TGTGCCAGCAGTTTACCAGGGGATCGGACACCCCTCCACTTT
size: NA; J: TRBJ1-6; D: NA; V: TRBV6-2/TRBV6-3; CDR3: CASSLTGRINSPLHF; DNA: TGTGCCAGCAGTCTTACCGGACGGATCAATTCACCCCTCCACTTT
size: many; J: TRBJ1-6; D: TRBD1; V: TRBV7-2; CDR3: CASSPTRGGNSPLHF; DNA: TGTGCCAGCAGCCCAACCAGGGGGGGTAATTCACCCCTCCACTTT
size: many; J: TRBJ2-4; D: NA; V: TRBV12-3/TRBV12-4; CDR3: CASSLSRNIQYF; DNA: TGTGCCAGCAGCCTTAGTAGAAACATTCAGTACTTC
size: many; J: TRBJ2-3; D: TRBD2; V: TRBV2; CDR3: CASKREGDTQYF; DNA: TGTGCCAGCAAACGGGAGGGAGATACGCAGTATTTT
size: NA; J: TRBJ2-7; D: NA; V: TRBV2; CDR3: CASSEVDYEQYF; DNA: TGTGCCAGCAGTGAAGTGGATTACGAGCAGTACTTC
size: NA; J: TRBJ1-2; D: TRBD1; V: TRBV10-3; CDR3: CAISGDSYGYTF; DNA: TGTGCCATCAGTGGGGACAGCTATGGCTACACCTTC
size: few; J: TRBJ2-1; D: NA; V: TRBV5-5; CDR3: CASSLDSIGYNEQFF; DNA: TGTGCCAGCAGCCTCGACTCGATAGGGTACAATGAGCAGTTCTTC
size: NA; J: TRBJ2-5; D: NA; V: TRBV10-3; CDR3: CAIRAGETQYF; DNA: TGTGCCATCAGGGCGGGAGAGACCCAGTACTTC
size: few; J: TRBJ2-3; D: NA; V: TRBV20-1; CDR3: CSARGSTDTQYF; DNA: TGCAGTGCTAGAGGGAGCACAGATACGCAGTATTTT
size: few; J: TRBJ2-3; D: TRBD1; V: TRBV12-3/TRBV12-4; CDR3: CASSLGQGTPDTQYF; DNA: TGTGCCAGCAGTTTGGGACAGGGTACTCCAGATACGCAGTATTTT
size: NA; J: TRBJ1-5; D: TRBD1; V: TRBV10-3; CDR3: CAISESRDSYQPQHF; DNA: TGTGCCATCAGTGAGTCCCGGGACAGCTATCAGCCCCAGCATTTT
size: many; J: TRBJ2-7; D: NA; V: TRBV12-3/TRBV12-4; CDR3: CASSPKTDTYEQYF; DNA: TGTGCCAGCAGTCCAAAGACCGATACCTACGAGCAGTACTTC
size: many; J: TRBJ2-1; D: NA; V: TRBV28; CDR3: CASSLCRGSSYNEQFF; DNA: TGTGCCAGCAGTTTATGTAGGGGGAGCTCCTACAATGAGCAGTTCTTC
size: many; J: TRBJ2-7; D: NA; V: TRBV29-1; CDR3: CSVERQYEQYF; DNA: TGCAGCGTTGAACGGCAATACGAGCAGTACTTC